One and the same sample provided the 11 T cell receptor beta chains below, sequenced in a study of blood T cell repertoires in COVID-19. The assay was immunoSEQ multiplex PCR, and TCRdb's table has in-frame clones only and misses some. The sample has around 240,000 clones; 70% to 90% are singletons. Sequenced input: peripheral blood. These receptors all stem from a woman in her thirties who had recovered from COVID-19.

V and J are TRBV11-2 and TRBJ2-7; D is possibly TRBD1 (6 bases). The CDR3 runs 16 residues. With 2 bases removed from V and 5 bases from J, the gap between germline ends came to 19 bases. Germline lookup yields CDR1 SGHAT and CDR2 FQNNGV. This CDR3 reads CASSLISWGPRDEQYF. The CDR3 nucleotides are TGTGCCAGCAGCTTAATATCTTGGGGGCCCAGGGACGAGCAGTACTTC.

The gene calls are TRBV9 and TRBJ2-4, with TRBD1 matching 7 bases. J gave up 7 bases and V 0 bases, and 4 bases lay outside the gene matches. The germline CDR1 and CDR2 sequences are SGDLS and YYNGEE. The CDR3 has 14 amino acids. CDR3 coding DNA: TGTGCCAGCAGCGTAGGGACAGGTGGGAACATTCAGTACTTC. This encodes CASSVGTGGNIQYF.

The rearrangement joins TRBV6-6 to TRBJ2-7; D is unresolved. The V gene's germline CDR1 is MNHNY and CDR2 SVGAGI (reference sequence). The CDR3 has 12 amino acids. The V end was cut by 6 bases, the J end by 3 bases, with 9 bases between. The CDR3, as DNA: TGTGCCAGCAGCGCTAATAACTACGAGCAGTACTTC. It specifies CASSANNYEQYF.

The J gene is TRBJ1-2, the V gene TRBV7-9; 7 bases align to TRBD1. CDR3 size: 13 residues. Per germline, CDR1 SEHNR and CDR2 FQNEAQ (reference sequence). J was trimmed by 4 bases and V by 5 bases; bases with no gene match: 4. The CDR3 DNA follows: TGTGCCAGCAGCGGGACAGCATTCTATGGCTACACCTTC. Translating gives CASSGTAFYGYTF.

This chain uses TRBV19 with TRBJ1-2; 7 nucleotides agree with TRBD1. CDR3 length: 15 residues. V was clipped by 5 bases and J by 7 bases; unmatched bases: 13. From germline, CDR1 is LNHDA and CDR2 SQIVND (reference sequence). The CDR3 reads CASSLDGQGERGYTF. Written as DNA, the CDR3 is TGTGCCAGTAGTCTGGACGGGCAGGGGGAGCGTGGCTACACCTTC.

The gene calls are TRBV5-5 and TRBJ1-2; the D is unclear. Germline CDR1 SGHKS, CDR2 YYEKEE (reference sequence). Trimming cost V 1 base and J 4 bases, with 11 bases left between them. The CDR3 is 14 residues long. The CDR3 reads CASSLSAGPYGYTF. In nucleotides, the CDR3 is TGTGCCAGCAGCTTGTCTGCAGGCCCCTATGGCTACACCTTC.

The V call is TRBV11-2, the J call TRBJ2-7, with TRBD2 matching 11 bases. Germline-derived CDR1 and CDR2 are SGHAT and FQNNGV. This CDR3 region has 14 residues. The V and J ends lost 6 bases and 1 base, in that order; junction bases with no gene match: 2. CDR3: CASRLAGGSYEQYF. The CDR3 region has the DNA TGTGCCAGCAGGCTAGCGGGGGGTTCCTACGAGCAGTACTTC.

The rearrangement uses TRBV11-1 and TRBJ2-7, with TRBD2 identical over 7 bases. The length of the CDR3 is 14 residues. Germline values: CDR1 SGHAT, CDR2 FQDESV (reference sequence). V was clipped by 4 bases and J by 0 bases; unmatched bases: 3. As DNA, the CDR3 is TGTGCCAGCAGCTCCGGGACTACCTCCTACGAGCAGTACTTC. It yields the protein CASSSGTTSYEQYF.

Worth noting for this clone: Other DNA sequences in the sample encode the same CDR3. The CDR3 here is CASRPGQGSYEQYF. The CDR3 DNA is TGTGCCAGCAGACCGGGACAGGGCTCCTACGAGCAGTACTTC. The V and J genes are TRBV6-5 and TRBJ2-7, with 9 bases identical to TRBD1. Unmatched junction bases numbered 3, after V lost 6 bases and J lost 0 bases. The CDR3 is made up of 14 amino acids. The germline gives CDR1 MNHEY, CDR2 SVGAGI.

To note about this clone: Other nucleotide sequences in the sample specify the same CDR3. The V call is TRBV3-1 (or the pseudogene TRBV3-2), the J call TRBJ2-7, with D possibly being TRBD2 (6 bases). Germline CDR1 is LGHDT and CDR2 is YNNKEL (reference sequence). This CDR3 comprises 14 residues. Trimming removed 1 base from V and 4 bases from J, with 11 bases in between. Written as DNA, the CDR3 is TGTGCCAGCAGCCAAGGTGCCGGGGGTTACGAGCAGTACTTC. Protein sequence: CASSQGAGGYEQYF.

CDR3 in DNA: TGTGCCAGCAGCCCTTCCGGGATTGAGCAGTTCTTC. This codes for CASSPSGIEQFF. This chain uses TRBV7-9 with TRBJ2-1; the D gene is possibly TRBD2 (5 bases). The length of the CDR3 is 12 residues. V lost 5 bases, J lost 9 bases, and 11 bases lay in between. Germline-derived CDR1 and CDR2 are SEHNR and FQNEAQ (reference sequence).